Listed here are 19 T cell receptor beta chains from one sample, sequenced in a study of Graves' ophthalmopathy and Graves' hyperthyroidism. Investigators amplified TCR beta CDR3 regions from RNA transcripts. In the first round, RT-PCR was carried out with HTBI primers, and a multiplex PCR formed the second round. Using its own MiXCR run on the multiplex PCR reads, TCRdb lists one record per CDR3 protein. Here the sample spans 52,000 or so distinct CDR3 sequences, less than 65% being singletons. The sample consisted of peripheral blood. Source of these receptors: an adult woman with Graves' ophthalmopathy.

The J gene is TRBJ2-1, the V gene TRBV10-3; either TRBD1 or TRBD2 may supply D (5 bases each). V was cut by 8 bases and J by 0 bases, with 17 bases left in between. Germline CDR1 ENHRY, CDR2 SYGVKD. This CDR3 spans 16 amino acids. CDR3 bases: TGTGCCATCGGGGGTAGCCACTTGAGCTCCTACAATGAGCAGTTCTTC. This encodes CAIGGSHLSSYNEQFF.

This clonotype showed up just once. The chain employs TRBV6-5 and TRBJ2-7; 9 bases are shared with TRBD2. Germline loops: CDR1 MNHEY, CDR2 SVGAGI. CDR3 length equals 16 residues. Trimming cost V 0 bases and J 5 bases; bases outside gene matches: 8. CDR3 loop: CASSYSAGGPTHEQYF. The CDR3 nucleotides are TGTGCCAGCAGTTACTCGGCGGGAGGGCCGACCCACGAGCAGTACTTC.

The J gene is TRBJ2-1, the V gene TRBV5-1, with TRBD2 identical over 11 bases. The CDR3 length is 15 residues. V shed 1 base and J 8 bases; nucleotides not matched to a gene: 5. The germline CDR1 and CDR2 sequences are SGHRS and YFSETQ. CDR3 sequence (DNA): TGCGCCAGCAGCTTGACTAGCGGGAGTATTCATGAGCAGTTCTTC. This sequence encodes CASSLTSGSIHEQFF. Using reference TRBV5-1 and TRBJ2-1 for the parts outside the CDR3, the full variable domain is KAGVTQTPRYLIKTRGQQVTLSCSPISGHRSVSWYQQTPGQGLQFLFEYFSETQRNKGNFPGRFSGRQFSNSRSEMNVSTLELGDSALYLCASSLTSGSIHEQFFGPGTRLTVL.

Regarding this clonotype: A much larger clonotype is one base distant, so this may be a read error. The chain joins TRBV6-6 to TRBJ2-2; TRBD1 aligns across 9 bases. Germline V gene sequence: CDR1 MNHNY, CDR2 SVGAGI (reference sequence). The CDR3 has 17 residues. CDR3 nucleotide sequence: TGTGCCAGCAGTGACCCCACCGGGACAGGGAACACCGGGGAGCTGTGTTTT. Translated: CASSDPTGTGNTGELCF.

V usage is TRBV19 and J usage is TRBJ1-1, with 7 positions matching TRBD1. V shed 3 bases, J shed 6 bases, and the junction held 7 bases outside the gene matches. This CDR3 has 14 residues. Germline V gene lookup returns CDR1 LNHDA and CDR2 SQIVND (reference sequence). CDR3 amino acids: CASSINRGSAEAFF. The CDR3 DNA is TGTGCCAGTAGTATCAACAGGGGATCGGCTGAAGCTTTCTTT.

The rearrangement joins TRBV2 to TRBJ2-2; possibly TRBD2 for D (5 bases). Deletions cut 5 bases from V and 0 bases from J, with 10 bases between. The CDR3 covers 15 residues. Germline CDR1 and CDR2: SNHLY and FYNNEI. The CDR3 here is CASSPSGTNTGELFF. CDR3 bases: TGTGCCAGCAGTCCTTCGGGGACGAACACCGGGGAGCTGTTTTTT.

In this sample, this clonotype turned up many times. The CDR3 DNA sequence: TGTGCCAGCAGCTTAGGGACTAGCAGTGAGCAGTTCTTC. Its protein is CASSLGTSSEQFF. The gene calls are TRBV7-9 and TRBJ2-1; 8 bases line up with TRBD2. Trimming at V came to 1 base and at J to 9 bases, leaving 2 bases not matched to a gene. The CDR3 contains 13 residues. CDR1 SEHNR and CDR2 FQNEAQ come from the germline V gene (reference sequence).

The chain recombines TRBV7-6 with TRBJ2-1; TRBD2 matches at 12 bases. The V gene's germline CDR1 is SGHVS and CDR2 FNYEAQ. With V trimmed by 4 bases and J by 8 bases, 6 bases remained unmatched. The CDR3 has 15 amino acids. CDR3 protein: CASSYLTSGSYEQFF. As DNA, the CDR3 is TGTGCCAGCAGCTACCTGACTAGCGGGAGCTATGAGCAGTTCTTC.

Many counts were recorded for this clonotype. This chain joins TRBV3-1 and TRBJ2-7; 11 bases fit TRBD2. Germline assignment: CDR1 LGHDT and CDR2 YNNKEL (reference sequence). The V and J ends lost 4 bases and 7 bases, in that order; junction bases with no gene match: 6. This CDR3 is built from 14 residues. Here the CDR3 reads CASSPGTSGEEQYF. DNA of the CDR3: TGTGCCAGCAGCCCCGGGACTAGCGGAGAAGAGCAGTACTTC.

This clonotype was seen at least ten times. The chain combines TRBV19 with TRBJ2-2; 9 bases map to TRBD2. This CDR3 region has 17 residues. Germline CDR1 LNHDA, CDR2 SQIVND (reference sequence). V trimming: 4 bases; J trimming: 3 bases; junction bases outside the gene matches: 9. The CDR3 reads CASSKGSGSTDTGELFF. Written as DNA, the CDR3 is TGTGCCAGTAGTAAGGGTAGCGGGAGTACGGACACCGGGGAGCTGTTTTTT.

Concerning this clonotype itself: A much larger clone is a single base away; this may be a read error. This chain joins TRBV6-2 or TRBV6-3 and TRBJ1-1; D is ambiguous. CDR3 length equals 13 residues. Germline V gene sequence: CDR1 MNHEY, CDR2 SVGEGT. The V and J ends lost 6 bases and 4 bases respectively, with 12 bases between them. The DNA for the CDR3 is TGTGCCAGCAGCTCGGGGAGGATCACTGAAGCTTTCTTT. Amino acid sequence: CASSSGRITEAFF.

This rearrangement joins TRBV20-1 to TRBJ2-1; weak D call: TRBD2 (5 bases). Trimming pared 5 bases from V and 6 bases from J, leaving 11 bases between. CDR1 and CDR2 from the germline V gene are DFQATT and SNEGSKA (reference sequence). This CDR3 comprises 12 residues. The CDR3 sequence: CSARRGSNEQFF. CDR3 sequence (DNA): TGCAGTGCTCGGAGAGGGAGCAATGAGCAGTTCTTC.

The rearrangement uses TRBV7-3 and TRBJ2-7; D remains ambiguous. The CDR3 loop spans 12 amino acids. Germline V lookup: CDR1 SGHTA, CDR2 FQGTGA. Trimming cost V 4 bases and J 5 bases, with 9 bases left between them. In nucleotides, the CDR3 is TGTGCCAGCAGCTCACAAGCGAACGAGCAGTACTTC. Its protein is CASSSQANEQYF.

The gene calls are TRBV7-2 and TRBJ2-3; 14 bases are a match to TRBD2. Germline V gene lookup returns CDR1 SGHTA and CDR2 FQGNSA. CDR3 length: 13 residues. Unmatched junction bases numbered 4, after V lost 8 bases and J lost 9 bases. The CDR3 is CASGGLAGDTQYF. The CDR3 nucleotides read TGTGCCAGCGGGGGACTAGCGGGAGACACGCAGTATTTT.

V is TRBV7-9 and J is TRBJ1-6, with 7 bases fitting TRBD1. With V trimmed by 6 bases and J by 2 bases, 7 bases remained unmatched. This CDR3 comprises 16 residues. The germline CDR1 and CDR2 sequences are SEHNR and FQNEAQ (reference sequence). CDR3 sequence (DNA): TGTGCCAGCAGAAAAACAGGGACAGCCTATAATTCACCCCTCCACTTT. Its translation is CASRKTGTAYNSPLHF.

This clonotype appeared many times. This CDR3 is CASAEWAPQLGELFF. The CDR3 nucleotides read TGTGCCAGTGCAGAGTGGGCACCCCAGCTCGGGGAGCTGTTTTTT. The gene calls are TRBV19 and TRBJ2-2; D remains ambiguous. V dropped 8 bases and J dropped 7 bases, with 20 bases sitting between them. CDR1 is LNHDA, CDR2 SQIVND, per germline (reference sequence). This CDR3 spans 15 amino acids.

This clonotype was seen ten or more times. The rearrangement links TRBV6-1 to TRBJ2-3; 7 bases line up with TRBD2. Germline V gene lookup returns CDR1 MNHNS and CDR2 SASEGT. This CDR3 is built from 16 residues. The junction had 9 bases not matched to a gene; V was cut back by 0 bases and J by 6 bases. DNA of the CDR3: TGTGCCAGCAGTGAAGCCGGGTCACCGGGGGGTGATACGCAGTATTTT. Amino acids: CASSEAGSPGGDTQYF.

A note on this clonotype: Lacking the conserved final phenylalanine or tryptophan, this CDR3 likely reflects a read error. No DNA is shown, since the ends of the CDR3 on it are uncertain; the CDR3 is the one TCRdb lists. V is TRBV6-4 and J is TRBJ2-5. The CDR3 has 10 amino acids, counting both end residues. Germline assignment: CDR1 MRHNA and CDR2 SNTAGT. The CDR3 here is CASSESPGTS.

This clonotype turned up a few times. The junction differs from germline at one of its ends, possibly a read error. This sequence joins TRBV19 and TRBJ2-7; 8 nucleotides line up with TRBD2. Germline-derived CDR1 and CDR2 are LNHDA and SQIVND (reference sequence). The CDR3 contains 13 residues. Here the CDR3 reads CASSTGLEEPRRF. The CDR3 bases are TGTGCCAGTAGTACGGGACTAGAAGAGCCACGACGCTTC.